The T cell receptor (beta chain) under discussion was sequenced for a study of blood T cell repertoires in COVID-19. At the level of the study: T cells, B-cell-depleted T cells, or PBMCs supplied cDNA or gDNA.

Per the original data handling: Counts of nucleated cells, estimated from reference gene primer amplification, were obtained. This table comes from immunoSEQ multiplex PCR, and its TCRdb copy is limited to in-frame clones, with some not included. V and J calls and clone size are those listed in that table; D and trimming were worked out from the DNA. Of under 300,000 clones in the sample, approximately 82% were seen once. With V trimmed by 5 bases and J by 2 bases, 6 bases remained unmatched. CDR1 is SNHLY, CDR2 FYNNEI, per germline. The CDR3 runs to 15 residues. Researchers sorted participants into cohorts using their self-reported clinical history.

This rearrangement joins TRBV2 to TRBJ2-1, with 7 bases aligning to TRBD2. Sequencing used PBMCs or T cells enriched from blood (not recorded which). This TCR came from a man aged 40-55 years who had recovered from COVID-19. The CDR3 DNA is TGTGCCAGCAGTTCGGCAAGCGGGGCCTACAATGAGCAGTTCTTC. It is translated as CASSSASGAYNEQFF.